These 9 T cell receptor beta chains originate from one sample sequenced in a study of beta chain features in type 1 diabetes. Points from the study as a whole: All four CD4+ subsets of Type 1 diabetes patients contained TCRB CDR3s that were moderately but significantly shorter.

These TCRs are of unknown antigen specificity. Expressed TCRB transcripts were sequenced after all isolated RNA was converted to cDNA. This table comes from immunoSEQ multiplex PCR, and its TCRdb copy is limited to in-frame clones, with some not included. The table lists about 650,000 clones, under 15% of them singletons. Material: naive CD4+ T cells from blood. All receptors come from a man aged 25 to 40 with type 1 diabetes.

The chain combines TRBV7-6 with TRBJ1-5; tentatively, D is TRBD1 (5 bases). V was clipped by 2 bases and J by 16 bases, with 15 bases between them. Per the germline V gene, CDR1 is SGHVS and CDR2 is FNYEAQ. The length of the CDR3 is 12 residues. The CDR3 region has the DNA TGTGCCAGCAGCTTACAGGGCAGCGCAAAACATTTT. It encodes CASSLQGSAKHF.

The genes are TRBV28 and TRBJ2-5; no definite D call. Germline V gene data show CDR1 as MDHEN and CDR2 as SYDVKM. The germline V and J ends were trimmed by 5 bases and 1 base, with 2 bases remaining between them. CDR3 length: 11 residues. This CDR3 is CASSRQETQYF. The DNA of the CDR3 is TGTGCCAGCAGTCGCCAAGAGACCCAGTACTTC.

This clone was counted only a few times. The CDR3 region is CASSEILGGGDTQYF. CDR3 nucleotides: TGTGCCAGCAGTGAAATCTTGGGGGGCGGAGATACGCAGTATTTT. The V and J genes are TRBV2 and TRBJ2-3, with D tentatively TRBD1 or TRBD2 (6 bases each). Germline V CDR1 and CDR2: SNHLY, FYNNEI. V lost 2 bases to trimming and J lost 5 bases, with 14 bases between them. This CDR3 is 15 amino acids long.

This clone was recorded a few times. V usage is TRBV4-1 and J usage is TRBJ2-6; D might be TRBD2 (6 bases). CDR1 and CDR2 from the germline V gene are MGHRA and YSYEKL. The CDR3 is 21 amino acids. V was clipped by 0 bases and J by 0 bases, with 21 bases between them. As DNA, the CDR3 is TGCGCCAGCAGCCAAGAGGGGAAAGGGAGGACACCCCGCTCTGGGGCCAACGTCCTGACTTTC. Its translation: CASSQEGKGRTPRSGANVLTF.

The chain recombines TRBV6-6 with TRBJ1-3; 8 bases are a match to TRBD1. With V trimmed by 4 bases and J by 2 bases, 1 base remained unmatched. The germline CDR1 and CDR2 sequences are MNHNY and SVGAGI (reference sequence). This CDR3 comprises 14 residues. In DNA, the CDR3 is TGTGCCAGCAGTTGGGACAGGCCTGGAAACACCATATATTTT. Protein sequence: CASSWDRPGNTIYF.

As concerns this clone: An end of the junction does not agree with germline; a read error may underlie this. V and J are TRBV7-7 and TRBJ2-7, with D maybe TRBD1 (7 bases). The CDR3 totals 15 residues. Germline V gene data show CDR1 as SSHAT and CDR2 as FNYEAQ (reference sequence). The CDR3 sequence is CASSLAQGGPYEQYF. The CDR3 DNA reads TGTGCTAGCAGCTTAGCCCAGGGGGGCCCCTACGAGCAGTACTTC.

This clone was detected a few times. The chain couples TRBV19 to TRBJ2-3, with 9 positions matching TRBD1. J lost 0 bases, V lost 5 bases, and 6 bases had no gene match. The CDR3 length is 16 residues. Germline V CDR1 and CDR2: LNHDA, SQIVND (reference sequence). The CDR3 loop is CASSLPGTGSTDTQYF. CDR3 bases: TGTGCCAGTAGTCTTCCCGGGACAGGGAGCACAGATACGCAGTATTTT.

The J gene is TRBJ2-1, the V gene TRBV5-6, with 7 bases matching TRBD1. V lost 0 bases to trimming and J lost 15 bases; unmatched junction nucleotides: 6. The CDR3 is 12 amino acids. CDR1 is SGHDT and CDR2 is YYEEEE in the germline V gene. The CDR3 DNA reads as TGTGCCAGCAGCTTGGAGGGGGCCGGCCGGTTCTTC. This gives the protein CASSLEGAGRFF.

Only a few counts were recorded for this clone. The V call is TRBV29-1, the J call TRBJ2-5, with no clear D. Trimming took 6 bases from V and 0 from J, leaving 2 bases between them. Germline V gives CDR1 SQVTM, CDR2 ANQGSEA. The CDR3 has 10 residues. CDR3 sequence: CSVHQETQYF. The CDR3 DNA reads as TGCAGCGTCCACCAAGAGACCCAGTACTTC.